This T cell receptor (beta chain) was obtained from a study of Tregs in tolerant kidney transplant recipients. This CDR3 is 14 amino acids long. V lost 4 bases and J lost 7; bases outside the gene matches: 5. Looked up from germline, CDR1 is LNHDA and CDR2 is SQIVND (reference sequence). Related graft donors supplied nonmyeloablative bone marrow transplants, and mixed chimerism was transient. Profiling relied on immunoSEQ multiplex PCR, and the TCRdb table lists in-frame clones only, not all of them. Of tens of thousands of clones in the sample, roughly nine tenths were seen once. The rearrangement uses TRBV19 and TRBJ2-1, with 9 bases aligning to TRBD2. Sample: CD8+ T cells from blood (PBMCs), taken 24 months after the transplant. The sequence came from a human patient who received a combined kidney and bone marrow transplant. Some of the T cells may derive from the graft donor. The CDR3 region has the DNA TGTGCCAGTAGTAGCGGACTAGCGAGGAATGAGCAGTTCTTC. Encoded protein: CASSSGLARNEQFF.